Following are 28 T cell receptor beta chains from one sample sequenced in a study of T-cell memory formation after mild COVID-19. One entry per CDR3 protein, called by TCRdb with MiXCR from the 5' RACE reads. This repertoire shows some 330,000 distinct CDR3 sequences, around a fifth found once; its top ten account for about an eighth. Source material: PBMCs or a T cell subset sorted from them (not recorded which). The origin of the receptors is an adult woman who had mild COVID-19 (a few samples of this study predate the infection). Cell type and time point are not known.

The gene calls are TRBV29-1 and TRBJ2-2; the D gene is possibly TRBD1 (6 bases). The CDR3 spans 13 residues. V lost 7 bases and J lost 1, with 10 bases in between. CDR1 is SQVTM, CDR2 ANQGSEA, per germline. DNA of the CDR3: TGCAGCGCCGAGGGGGAGAACACCGGGGAGCTGTTTTTT. Translated: CSAEGENTGELFF.

This sequence joins TRBV12-3 or TRBV12-4 and TRBJ1-1; tentatively, D is TRBD1 (5 bases). This CDR3 contains 12 residues. Trimming removed 1 base from V and 10 bases from J, with 10 bases in between. The DNA of the CDR3 is TGTGCCAGCAGTTTAGTCCGGACAACAGCTTTCTTT. Its protein product is CASSLVRTTAFF.

The chain recombines TRBV12-3 or TRBV12-4 with TRBJ2-3; TRBD1 matches at 7 bases. Trimming removed 6 bases from V and 3 bases from J; junction bases left unmatched: 15. This CDR3 has 17 amino acids. The CDR3 protein is CASRPEDRMMKTDTQYF. The CDR3 DNA sequence: TGTGCCAGCAGACCAGAGGACAGGATGATGAAAACAGATACGCAGTATTTT.

V gene TRBV7-9 combines with J gene TRBJ1-1; unclear D gene. V gave up 3 bases and J gave up 1 base, with 6 bases separating them. CDR1 and CDR2 (germline): SEHNR, FQNEAQ (reference sequence). The CDR3 sequence is 13 residues long. The CDR3 protein is CASSFTQNTEAFF. DNA for the CDR3: TGTGCCAGCAGCTTTACACAGAACACTGAAGCTTTCTTT. Full variable domain (rest looked up from reference TRBV7-9 and TRBJ1-1): DTGVSQNPRHKITKRGQNVTFRCDPISEHNRLYWYRQTLGQGPEFLTYFQNEAQLEKSRLLSDRFSAERPKGSFSTLEIQRTEQGDSAMYLCASSFTQNTEAFFGQGTRLTVV.

For the CDR3, the DNA is TGTGCCAGCTCCGGAAATAAAGGGGAGACCCAGTACTTC. As protein: CASSGNKGETQYF. The chain employs TRBV18 and TRBJ2-5; D is ambiguous. CDR3 size: 13 residues. The germline CDR1 and CDR2 sequences are KGHSH and LQKENI. Trimming pared 6 bases from V and 5 bases from J, leaving 13 bases between. The whole variable domain, remainder taken from reference TRBV18 and TRBJ2-5, is NAGVMQNPRHLVRRRGQEARLRCSPMKGHSHVYWYRQLPEEGLKFMVYLQKENIIDESGMPKERFSAEFPKEGPSILRIQQVVRGDSAAYFCASSGNKGETQYFGPGTRLLVL.

The rearrangement uses TRBV12-3 or TRBV12-4 and TRBJ2-5; 8 bases agree with TRBD1. The V gene end was trimmed by 6 bases and the J gene end by 5 bases; junction bases not matched to a gene: 2. CDR3 length equals 12 residues. The CDR3 sequence is CASRTGVETQYF. The CDR3 DNA reads as TGTGCCAGCAGGACAGGGGTGGAGACCCAGTACTTC.

This clonotype was seen only a few times. The J gene is TRBJ1-2, the V gene TRBV12-3 or TRBV12-4; D might be TRBD1 (5 bases). Between the trimmed V and J ends, which lost 4 bases and 2 bases, there was a span of 14 bases. The CDR3 runs 15 residues. The CDR3 nucleotides read TGTGCCAGCAGTTCCAGCTTCAGGGTGAACTATGGCTACACCTTC. The encoded protein is CASSSSFRVNYGYTF.

This clonotype was seen many times. The CDR3 bases are TGTGCCAGCATTCGGGACAGGGGCCGAGAGACCCAGTACTTC. Amino acids: CASIRDRGRETQYF. The V gene is TRBV6-1, the J gene TRBJ2-5, with 10 bases fitting TRBD1. V lost 7 bases and J lost 4; bases outside the gene matches: 6. The CDR3 runs to 14 residues. CDR1 is MNHNS, CDR2 SASEGT, per germline.

This clonotype was seen more than once but under ten times. This sequence joins TRBV7-2 and TRBJ2-2; D possibly uses TRBD1 or TRBD2 (5 bases each). Germline CDR1 SGHTA, CDR2 FQGNSA. The CDR3 sequence is 15 residues long. V was shortened by 8 bases and J by 1 base, with 14 bases between the two germline ends. DNA of the CDR3: TGTGCCAGCTCTCGGGGCGGCCTGAACACCGGGGAGCTGTTTTTT. Its translation is CASSRGGLNTGELFF.

This clonotype was seen a few times. The genes are TRBV24-1 and TRBJ2-3; TRBD2 might be the D (5 bases). This CDR3 comprises 19 residues. Germline-derived CDR1 and CDR2 are KGHDR and SFDVKD. Deletions cut 3 bases from V and 0 bases from J, with 21 bases between. The chain's CDR3 is CATSDLKRGSVGSTDTQYF. CDR3 in DNA: TGTGCCACCAGTGATCTCAAGCGAGGGTCTGTGGGTAGCACAGATACGCAGTATTTT.

The rearrangement uses TRBV6-2 or TRBV6-3 and TRBJ2-5; unclear D gene. CDR1 and CDR2 from the germline V gene are MNHEY and SVGEGT. The ends were cut back, 7 bases at V and 5 bases at J, with 17 bases in the middle. This CDR3 is 14 amino acids long. The CDR3 sequence is CASTPARLGETQYF. As DNA, the CDR3 is TGTGCCAGCACCCCTGCGCGTCTAGGGGAGACCCAGTACTTC.

The V gene is TRBV19, the J gene TRBJ2-7; D not resolved. Trimming removed 5 bases at V and 6 bases at J, with 20 bases between. This CDR3 has 15 amino acids. The germline V gene encodes CDR1 LNHDA and CDR2 SQIVND (reference sequence). CDR3 bases: TGTGCCAGTAGTCCGGCTCCGGGTCCTATGGTCGAGCAGTACTTC. This translates into CASSPAPGPMVEQYF. Complete variable domain (other parts from reference TRBV19 and TRBJ2-7): DGGITQSPKYLFRKEGQNVTLSCEQNLNHDAMYWYRQDPGQGLRLIYYSQIVNDFQKGDIAEGYSVSREKKESFPLTVTSAQKNPTAFYLCASSPAPGPMVEQYFGPGTRLTVT.

This clonotype was seen a handful of times. The chain carries TRBV25-1 and TRBJ2-1; 11 bases are shared with TRBD2. The length of the CDR3 is 16 residues. V gave up 5 bases and J gave up 4 bases; unmatched junction bases: 7. Germline V gives CDR1 MGHDK, CDR2 SYGVNS. The CDR3 protein is CASSTSLAGGYNEQFF. As DNA, the CDR3 is TGTGCCAGCAGTACTTCTCTAGCGGGAGGATACAATGAGCAGTTCTTC.

This clonotype was observed a few times. The chain joins TRBV29-1 to TRBJ2-3, with D tentatively TRBD1 or TRBD2 (6 bases each). Between the trimmed V and J ends, which lost 3 bases and 1 base, there was a span of 8 bases. Per the germline V gene, CDR1 is SQVTM and CDR2 is ANQGSEA. The CDR3 is 13 amino acids. This CDR3 reads CSVEGGRTDTQYF. The CDR3 DNA follows: TGCAGCGTTGAGGGGGGCCGCACAGATACGCAGTATTTT.

This clonotype was recorded a few times. V and J are TRBV7-6 and TRBJ2-1; no definite D call. V lost 3 bases and J 6 bases, leaving 12 bases between the germline ends. This CDR3 contains 14 residues. Germline CDR1 reads SGHVS; CDR2 reads FNYEAQ. The DNA of the CDR3 is TGTGCCAGCAGCTTGGGTAGCCCCTTCAATGAGCAGTTCTTC. It is translated as CASSLGSPFNEQFF.

This chain links TRBV6-5 with TRBJ2-7; 7 nucleotides align to TRBD2. J was trimmed by 5 bases and V by 2 bases; bases with no gene match: 6. CDR1 is MNHEY and CDR2 is SVGAGI in the germline V gene. This CDR3 is built from 14 residues. CDR3 coding DNA: TGTGCCAGCAGTTACCGCCGGGCGGGAGACGAGCAGTACTTC. It translates to CASSYRRAGDEQYF.

A few counts support this clonotype. The gene calls are TRBV5-1 and TRBJ1-3; 12 bases agree with TRBD1. CDR1 and CDR2 (germline): SGHRS, YFSETQ. Unmatched junction bases numbered 5, after V lost 4 bases and J lost 3 bases. The length of the CDR3 is 16 residues. The CDR3 sequence is CASSAGQGANGNTIYF. The CDR3 bases are TGCGCCAGCAGCGCGGGACAGGGGGCAAATGGAAACACCATATATTTT. Supplemented by reference TRBV5-1 and TRBJ1-3, the full variable domain reads KAGVTQTPRYLIKTRGQQVTLSCSPISGHRSVSWYQQTPGQGLQFLFEYFSETQRNKGNFPGRFSGRQFSNSRSEMNVSTLELGDSALYLCASSAGQGANGNTIYFGEGSWLTVV.

This clonotype occurred a few times. V gene TRBV7-9 combines with J gene TRBJ2-5, with D perhaps matching TRBD1 (6 bases). Trimming pared 6 bases from V and 7 bases from J, leaving 12 bases between. Germline lookup yields CDR1 SEHNR and CDR2 FQNEAQ (reference sequence). This CDR3 has 12 residues. CDR3 in amino acids: CASSPGVGTQYF. The CDR3 DNA follows: TGTGCCAGCAGTCCAGGGGTTGGGACCCAGTACTTC.

V usage is TRBV4-1 and J usage is TRBJ2-1; D may be TRBD1 (5 bases). Germline CDR1 MGHRA, CDR2 YSYEKL. Trimming took 3 bases from V and 8 from J, leaving 17 bases between them. The length of the CDR3 is 15 residues. The CDR3 protein is CASSQRQFLVDEQFF. The CDR3 nucleotides read TGCGCCAGCAGCCAGCGACAGTTCCTAGTCGATGAGCAGTTCTTC.

This chain joins TRBV12-3 or TRBV12-4 and TRBJ1-1, with TRBD1 matching over 7 bases. The trim removed 5 bases at V and 4 bases at J, leaving 10 bases unmatched. The CDR3 runs 15 residues. DNA of the CDR3: TGTGCCAGCAGTCCCTACAGGGGATTTGGCACTGAAGCTTTCTTT. Translating it yields CASSPYRGFGTEAFF.

The rearrangement links TRBV7-9 to TRBJ1-2; 7 bases align to TRBD1. Trimming took 4 bases from V and 13 from J; bases not matched to a gene: 6. CDR1 is SEHNR and CDR2 is FQNEAQ in the germline V gene (reference sequence). The CDR3 covers 11 residues. The CDR3 nucleotides read TGTGCCAGCAGCTCGACAGGGTCGGGCACCTTC. The encoded protein is CASSSTGSGTF.

Only a few counts were recorded for this clonotype. For the CDR3, the DNA is TGCAGTGCTAGAGCGGGGGGAAGGAGCACTGAAGCTTTCTTT. Encoded protein: CSARAGGRSTEAFF. This chain uses TRBV20-1 with TRBJ1-1; possibly TRBD1 for D (5 bases). Germline CDR1 reads DFQATT; CDR2 reads SNEGSKA (reference sequence). This CDR3 has 14 amino acids. The V and J ends lost 1 base and 4 bases respectively, with 13 bases between them.

The V call is TRBV3-1, the J call TRBJ2-3, with a weak D call TRBD1 (6 bases). The CDR3 consists of 16 residues. The germline V gene encodes CDR1 LGHDT and CDR2 YNNKEL (reference sequence). V shed 1 base and J shed 0 bases, with 11 bases lying between them. The CDR3 bases are TGTGCCAGCAGCCAAGGGACAGCGGTTAGCACAGATACGCAGTATTTT. Translating it yields CASSQGTAVSTDTQYF.

This clonotype was counted a few times. This sequence joins TRBV5-6 and TRBJ2-3, with D unresolved. Trimming removed 7 bases at V and 1 base at J, with 22 bases between. The CDR3 length is 17 residues. Germline CDR1 and CDR2: SGHDT and YYEEEE. The CDR3 coding sequence is TGTGCCAGCGGCCAATTCGCCCCGTCCCCGGGCACAGATACGCAGTATTTT. Its protein product is CASGQFAPSPGTDTQYF.

The J gene is TRBJ2-7, the V gene TRBV18; D is ambiguous. Trimming removed 3 bases from V and 7 bases from J, with 10 bases in between. Germline loops: CDR1 KGHSH, CDR2 LQKENI. The CDR3 has 12 residues. The CDR3 here is CASSPAGVEQYF. As DNA, the CDR3 is TGTGCCAGCTCACCGGCAGGAGTTGAGCAGTACTTC.

This clonotype was picked up many times. J is TRBJ1-2 and V is TRBV11-3; possibly TRBD1 for D (6 bases). The CDR3 sequence is 12 residues long. With 8 bases removed from V and 4 bases from J, the gap between germline ends came to 11 bases. The germline CDR1 and CDR2 sequences are SGHNT and YENEEA. The CDR3 region is CASGGSAYGYTF. The CDR3 bases are TGTGCCAGCGGGGGCAGTGCCTATGGCTACACCTTC.

The chain carries TRBV3-1 and TRBJ2-2, with D unresolved. V dropped 4 bases and J dropped 1 base, with 37 bases sitting between them. CDR3 length: 24 residues. Germline-derived CDR1 and CDR2 are LGHDT and YNNKEL (reference sequence). The CDR3 protein is CASSPTIWPYTPADSPQNTGELFF. The CDR3, as DNA: TGTGCCAGCAGCCCTACTATATGGCCCTACACCCCGGCGGATTCACCCCAGAACACCGGGGAGCTGTTTTTT. The full variable domain, in which reference TRBV3-1 and TRBJ2-2 provide the parts outside the CDR3, is DTAVSQTPKYLVTQMGNDKSIKCEQNLGHDTMYWYKQDSKKFLKIMFSYNNKELIINETVPNRFSPKSPDKAHLNLHINSLELGDSAVYFCASSPTIWPYTPADSPQNTGELFFGEGSRLTVL.

This clonotype has a handful of counts. The chain employs TRBV20-1 and TRBJ1-2; D gene ambiguous. The germline V gene has CDR1 DFQATT and CDR2 SNEGSKA (reference sequence). The CDR3 is 13 residues long. The V end was cut by 0 bases, the J end by 2 bases, with 7 bases between. The CDR3 spells CSARDPKNYGYTF. In DNA form, the CDR3 reads TGCAGTGCTAGAGATCCTAAGAACTATGGCTACACCTTC.